A selection of T cell receptor beta chains follows, all from one sample in a study of naive and memory T cell subsets. TCRdb reprocessed the UMI-ligation and nested PCR reads via MiXCR and lists one record per CDR3 protein. The sample lists some 40,000 distinct CDR3 sequences; approximately 10% were seen once. The sequencing used skin, collected from a tuberculin skin test site. The receptors here all came from an adult in good health. Each CDR3 is given with its conserved first and last residue. D genes are given only for firm matches. Clone size is stated in some rows and not others, as once, few, many or a class when expanded.

>TRBJ1-3|TRBV6-2/TRBV6-3|.|.
CASSPGGASGNTIYF
TGTGCCAGCAGTCCGGGGGGGGCGTCTGGAAACACCATATATTTT
>TRBJ2-3|TRBV5-5|.|many
CASSLRGRGPDTQYF
TGTGCCAGCAGCTTGAGAGGCAGGGGTCCAGATACGCAGTATTTT
>TRBJ2-5|TRBV29-1|.|many
CSVRQAYGGAETQYF
TGCAGCGTTCGACAGGCGTACGGTGGGGCTGAGACCCAGTACTTC
>TRBJ2-2|TRBV6-6|.|many
CASRSSNTGELFF
TGTGCCAGCAGATCTAGTAACACCGGGGAGCTGTTTTTT
>TRBJ2-7|TRBV5-1|.|.
CASSWDSAYEQYF
TGCGCCAGCAGCTGGGACTCGGCCTACGAGCAGTACTTC
>TRBJ2-5|TRBV5-6|.|medium-sized
CASSSPFEETQYF
TGTGCCAGCAGCTCGCCATTTGAAGAGACCCAGTACTTC
>TRBJ2-5|TRBV5-1|TRBD1|.
CASSLGTGTEFFWETQYF
TGCGCCAGCAGCTTGGGCACCGGGACAGAGTTTTTTTGGGAGACCCAGTACTTC
>TRBJ1-2|TRBV6-2/TRBV6-3|.|many
CASSPPHIGYTF
TGTGCCAGCAGCCCGCCACACATCGGCTACACCTTC
>TRBJ2-3|TRBV3-1|TRBD2|many
CASSHLAGGRSTDTQYF
TGTGCCAGCAGCCATCTAGCGGGGGGCCGTTCCACAGATACGCAGTATTTT
>TRBJ1-2|TRBV6-5|.|many
CASTSTGFSYGYTF
TGTGCCAGCACCTCTACAGGGTTCAGCTATGGCTACACCTTC
>TRBJ2-3|TRBV19|TRBD2|many
CASSVLAGGSDTQYF
TGTGCCAGTAGTGTGCTAGCGGGAGGATCAGATACGCAGTATTTT
>TRBJ1-2|TRBV12-3/TRBV12-4|TRBD1|many
CASIERDRSNYGYTF
TGTGCCAGCATCGAGAGGGACAGATCAAACTATGGCTACACCTTC